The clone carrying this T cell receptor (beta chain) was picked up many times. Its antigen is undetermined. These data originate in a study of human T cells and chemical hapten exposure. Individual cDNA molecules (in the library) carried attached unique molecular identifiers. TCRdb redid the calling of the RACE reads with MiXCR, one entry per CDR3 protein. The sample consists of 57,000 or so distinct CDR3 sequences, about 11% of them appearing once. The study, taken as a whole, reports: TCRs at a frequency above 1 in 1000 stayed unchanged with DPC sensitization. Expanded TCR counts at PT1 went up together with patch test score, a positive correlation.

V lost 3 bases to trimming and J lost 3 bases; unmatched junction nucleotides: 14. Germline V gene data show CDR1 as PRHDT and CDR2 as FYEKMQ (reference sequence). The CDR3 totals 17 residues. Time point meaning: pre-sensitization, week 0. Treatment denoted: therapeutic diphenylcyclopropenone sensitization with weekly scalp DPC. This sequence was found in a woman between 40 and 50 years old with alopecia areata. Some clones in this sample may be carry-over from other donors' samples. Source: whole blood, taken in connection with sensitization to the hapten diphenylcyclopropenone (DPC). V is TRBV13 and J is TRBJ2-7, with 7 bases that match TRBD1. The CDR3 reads CASSLSGTAELNYEQYF. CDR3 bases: TGTGCCAGCAGCTTGTCCGGGACAGCCGAACTTAACTACGAGCAGTACTTC.